The rows below give T cell receptor beta chains drawn from one sample of a study of immune heterogeneity within non-small cell lung tumors. Each CDR3 protein gets one entry after TCRdb re-called the multiplex PCR reads with MiXCR. The table has about 5,700 distinct CDR3 sequences, around a fifth seen once; the top ten hold about 9.8%. The sample consisted of lung tumor tissue. All receptors derive from a woman between 55 and 75 years old with non-small cell lung cancer. Both conserved end residues are part of each CDR3. Size tells how often a clone was seen (once, few, many) or the class of an expanded clone, and some rows leave it out.

clone_size,v_call,j_call,cdr3_aa
few,TRBV3-1,TRBJ1-1,CASSTGLLTEAFF
medium-sized,TRBV7-8,TRBJ1-2,CASSSARIGYGYTF
medium-sized,TRBV30,TRBJ1-3,CAWSMEGNTIYF
medium-sized,TRBV24-1,TRBJ1-5,CATSDSGGGGGQPQHF
medium-sized,TRBV18,TRBJ1-2,CASSGQGLGYGYTF
medium-sized,TRBV28,TRBJ1-1,CASSLGHRNTEAFF
-,TRBV4-1,TRBJ2-5,CASSQDESGRYQETQYF
few,TRBV20-1,TRBJ2-1,CSATFGAGPEQFF
medium-sized,TRBV9,TRBJ2-7,CASSPAGSRIHEQYF
many,TRBV4-2,TRBJ2-1,CASSQEGTPAYNEQFF
few,TRBV6-6,TRBJ2-5,CASSYFESAVETQYF
few,TRBV11-2,TRBJ2-5,CASSLAGAEQETQYF
many,TRBV7-2,TRBJ2-5,CASSLQGHVDGAQYF
medium-sized,TRBV6-1,TRBJ1-5,CASSEVEGSDQPQHF
medium-sized,TRBV12-3/TRBV12-4,TRBJ1-1,CASSQKGNTEAFF
medium-sized,TRBV29-1,TRBJ2-2,CSVDLGTGAAGELFF